This T cell receptor beta chain was captured by sequencing in a study of cytomegalovirus exposure and HLA in healthy donors. Study in general: Among 150 million to 200 million T cells, an earlier analysis found 117 million unique TCR beta sequences. There were about 85 million unique TCRs (from HLA-typed donors) in an early data release.

The study's findings and limits: TCR beta chains numbering more than 150 were designated cytomegalovirus-associated. Available immune exposure information covered CMV serostatus only.

Points on this clone: Its antigen remains unidentified.

The CDR3 runs 16 residues. Germline V lookup: CDR1 SGHAT, CDR2 FQNNGV. Germline trimming cut 5 bases from V and 3 bases from J; bases unmatched to any gene: 7. The PCR made use of 60 Vbeta and 13 Jbeta primers. Sequencing used immunoSEQ multiplex PCR; TCRdb keeps in-frame clones, though not all of them. The sample has roughly 130,000 clones; 76% are singletons. Specimen: PBMCs. This clonotype was sampled from a man between 35 and 55 years old in good health and CMV-seronegative. The genes are TRBV11-2 and TRBJ2-5, with 12 nucleotides matching TRBD2. The CDR3 bases are TGTGCCAGCAGCCGACTCCTAGCGGGAGGGAAAGAGACCCAGTACTTC. Protein product: CASSRLLAGGKETQYF.